This T cell receptor beta chain is from a study of CD8 T cells in ankylosing spondylitis. Points from the study as a whole: Significant enrichment of disease-linked clones was reported in matched ankylosing spondylitis synovial fluid.

5'-RACE, quantitative and with molecular barcodes, yielded the TCR beta libraries. TCRdb re-called the 5' RACE reads with MiXCR, one entry per CDR3 protein. The sample carries around 150,000 distinct CDR3 sequences, 15% to 20% recorded once. The CDR3 is 15 residues long. Concerning this clonotype: Its specificity is not known.

Sequencing was carried out using blood, either unsorted or a sorted T cell fraction (not recorded which). V usage is TRBV21-1 and J usage is TRBJ2-7. TRBV21-1 is noted as a pseudogene. The TCR sequence derives from a male donor with ankylosing spondylitis or in good health (not recorded which). CDR3 amino acids: CASSKGGSRSYEQYF. The CDR3 DNA is TGTGCCAGCAGCAAAGGGGGTTCTAGATCCTACGAGCAGTACTTC.